This T cell receptor beta chain was recovered during a study of control samples from healthy donors and cancer patients. Assay: immunoSEQ multiplex PCR; the TCRdb copy retains only in-frame clones and omits some. The sample contains 150,000 to 200,000 clones, around 88% of which appear only once. The specimen was blood. The TCR was taken from a woman in her 30s in good health.

CDR3 loop: CASSYSKKGPYYGYTF. The CDR3 bases are TGTGCCAGCAGTTACTCGAAAAAGGGACCCTACTATGGCTACACCTTC. The V gene is TRBV6-5, the J gene TRBJ1-2; possibly TRBD1 for D (5 bases). The V gene's germline CDR1 is MNHEY and CDR2 SVGAGI. V lost 0 bases and J 3 bases, leaving 14 bases between the germline ends. The CDR3 runs 16 residues.